Presented here are 5 T cell receptor beta chains from one specimen sequenced in a study of shared clonotypes between healthy human individuals. TCRdb's copy holds only in-frame clones and misses some; the assay was immunoSEQ multiplex PCR. The top ten hold roughly 0.13% of the sample, which has 2 million to 2.5 million clones, 90% to 95% seen once. Sequencing input: naive CD4+ T cells sorted from blood. This sample's subset: CD45RA+ positively selected. Receptors were obtained from a man between 18 and 29 years old in good health.

J is TRBJ1-5 and V is TRBV10-3; 8 nucleotides align to TRBD1. This CDR3 is built from 14 residues. The junction had 10 bases not matched to a gene; V was cut back by 9 bases and J by 6 bases. From germline, CDR1 is ENHRY and CDR2 SYGVKD. Written as DNA, the CDR3 is TGTGCCATTAGAGGACAGGGAGACTTTCAGCCCCAGCATTTT. As protein: CAIRGQGDFQPQHF.

The chain joins TRBV18 to TRBJ2-7; possibly TRBD2 for D (7 bases). Trimming shortened V by 2 bases and J by 5 bases, and 13 bases separated the two germline ends. The CDR3 has 14 amino acids. Germline CDR1 KGHSH, CDR2 LQKENI. The CDR3 here is CASSPVGGRDEQYF. CDR3 bases: TGTGCCAGCTCACCAGTGGGGGGGCGCGACGAGCAGTACTTC.

This sequence joins TRBV21-1 and TRBJ2-7; the table's D gene call, TRBD2, was not cross checked with the DNA. TRBV21-1 has pseudogene status. The length of the CDR3 is 13 residues. In nucleotides, the CDR3 is TGTGCCAGCAGCAAAGATCAAAGAGACGAGCAGTACTTC. Protein sequence: CASSKDQRDEQYF.

The chain has TRBV5-6 and TRBJ2-5; TRBD2 might be the D (6 bases). Germline V gene data show CDR1 as SGHDT and CDR2 as YYEEEE. Trimming took 4 bases from V and 2 from J, leaving 12 bases between them. This CDR3 has 14 residues. The CDR3 loop is CASSPWDFQETQYF. DNA of the CDR3: TGTGCCAGCAGCCCTTGGGACTTTCAAGAGACCCAGTACTTC.

V is TRBV11-3 and J is TRBJ2-3; 7 positions match TRBD1. Per germline, CDR1 SGHNT and CDR2 YENEEA. This CDR3 spans 15 amino acids. The trim removed 5 bases at V and 1 base at J, leaving 6 bases unmatched. The CDR3 nucleotides are TGTGCCAGCAGCCCAGGGGGTTGGCGCACAGATACGCAGTATTTT. Translating it yields CASSPGGWRTDTQYF.